The 8 T cell receptor beta chains presented below share a single source sample, sequenced in a study of a mutant IDH1 vaccine in newly diagnosed glioma. Time point in this sample: week 5, during vaccination. The study gave 300 ug of mutant IDH1 20-mer peptide per vaccine dose, with topical imiquimod. The antigens for these receptors are not known. The data were produced by immunoSEQ multiplex PCR, yet TCRdb's version contains in-frame clones alone and is incomplete. The sample lists 50,000 to 70,000 clones, roughly 82% occurring once. The sample was PBMCs, taken from a glioma patient whose treatment included an IDH1 peptide vaccine. Source of these receptors: a woman younger than 30 with glioma. Some clones in this sample may be carry-over from other donors' samples.

The chain links TRBV5-8 to TRBJ1-5; D remains unclear. This CDR3 spans 15 amino acids. CDR1 and CDR2 (germline): SGHTS, YDEGEE. V was trimmed by 2 bases and J by 5 bases, leaving 14 bases between them. This CDR3 is CASSFFGRLDQPQHF. The DNA of the CDR3 is TGTGCCAGCAGCTTCTTCGGTCGCCTTGATCAGCCCCAGCATTTT.

This chain uses TRBV5-6 with TRBJ2-3; D not certain. Trimming removed 0 bases from V and 0 bases from J, with 2 bases in between. This CDR3 has 13 amino acids. CDR1 SGHDT and CDR2 YYEEEE come from the germline V gene. CDR3 residues: CASSLGSTDTQYF. In DNA, the CDR3 is TGTGCCAGCAGCTTGGGGAGCACAGATACGCAGTATTTT.

CDR3 residues: CASSGAWDEQFF. CDR3 nucleotides: TGTGCCAGCAGTGGGGCTTGGGATGAGCAGTTCTTC. The J gene is TRBJ2-1, the V gene TRBV6-1; D is undetermined. Trimming shortened V by 4 bases and J by 8 bases, and 9 bases separated the two germline ends. This CDR3 contains 12 residues. The germline V gene encodes CDR1 MNHNS and CDR2 SASEGT.

The chain employs TRBV7-8 and TRBJ2-1; 8 bases are a match to TRBD2. CDR3 length: 19 amino acids. J lost 6 bases, V lost 1 base, and 17 bases had no gene match. Germline V lookup: CDR1 SGHVS, CDR2 FQNEAQ. CDR3 loop: CASSLGPFRAGGWSNEQFF. DNA of the CDR3: TGTGCCAGCAGCTTAGGTCCTTTTAGGGCGGGGGGATGGTCCAATGAGCAGTTCTTC.

The V and J genes are TRBV7-2 and TRBJ2-7, with D uncertain. Per germline, CDR1 SGHTA and CDR2 FQGNSA. V gave up 7 bases and J gave up 0 bases, with 16 bases separating them. The CDR3 runs to 15 residues. The CDR3: CASIISPDSSYEQYF. The CDR3 DNA follows: TGTGCCAGCATCATCTCCCCGGATAGCTCCTACGAGCAGTACTTC.

The V and J genes are TRBV5-4 and TRBJ2-5; D is perhaps TRBD1 (6 bases). Between the trimmed V and J ends, which lost 1 base and 4 bases, there was a span of 14 bases. The germline V gene has CDR1 SGHNT and CDR2 YYREEE (reference sequence). The CDR3 contains 15 residues. CDR3 DNA sequence: TGTGCCAGCAGCTTGACAGGGCGTGGCGGAGAGACCCAGTACTTC. Translation gives CASSLTGRGGETQYF.

This clone appeared once. This chain connects TRBV5-4 to TRBJ1-1, with 11 bases identical to TRBD1. This CDR3 has 16 residues. With 4 bases clipped from V and 7 bases from J, the junction kept 12 bases outside the gene matches. Germline V lookup: CDR1 SGHNT, CDR2 YYREEE (reference sequence). CDR3 in DNA: TGTGCCAGCAGCCAGGGACAGGGGGGGTTTTTAGTTGAAGCTTTCTTT. Translating gives CASSQGQGGFLVEAFF.

V is TRBV11-3 and J is TRBJ2-6, with D tentatively TRBD2 (6 bases). V shed 0 bases and J shed 0 bases, with 9 bases lying between them. CDR3 length: 17 amino acids. Germline CDR1 is SGHNT and CDR2 is YENEEA. CDR3 coding DNA: TGTGCCAGCAGCTTAGATCTGGGGGGCTCTGGGGCCAACGTCCTGACTTTC. Protein sequence: CASSLDLGGSGANVLTF.